The 3 T cell receptor beta chains reported below all come from one sample, sequenced in a study of T cell clonotyping in hematopoietic cell transplantation. The method was immunoSEQ multiplex PCR; TCRdb's version includes in-frame clones alone and lacks a portion of them. The sample has over 8,000 clones; 80% to 90% are singletons. The sample in question was peripheral blood mononuclear cells, obtained 180 days after allogeneic stem cell transplant. All receptors come from a female patient in her fifties who had an allogeneic stem cell transplant from an unrelated donor, so the T cells may come from the graft donor. Some clones in this sample may be carry-over from other donors' samples.

The chain links TRBV28 to TRBJ1-2; 9 bases fit TRBD1. Germline trimming cut 2 bases from V and 5 bases from J; bases unmatched to any gene: 0. The CDR3 has 13 residues. CDR1 is MDHEN and CDR2 is SYDVKM in the germline V gene. CDR3 amino acids: CASSLGQGYGYTF. The DNA for the CDR3 is TGTGCCAGCAGTTTAGGACAGGGGTATGGCTACACCTTC.

This clone turned up a few times. The chain uses TRBV11-1 and TRBJ1-2; 7 nucleotides match TRBD1. Germline V gene data show CDR1 as SGHAT and CDR2 as FQDESV (reference sequence). The trim removed 5 bases at V and 4 bases at J, leaving 10 bases unmatched. The CDR3 spans 15 residues. The CDR3 sequence: CASSPLAGGRYGYTF. The CDR3 nucleotides read TGTGCCAGCAGCCCGCTGGCAGGGGGACGCTATGGCTACACCTTC.

V gene TRBV25-1 combines with J gene TRBJ2-7; weak D call: TRBD1 (6 bases). CDR1 and CDR2 (germline): MGHDK, SYGVNS. V was pared by 4 bases and J by 2 bases, with 15 bases between. This CDR3 spans 15 amino acids. The CDR3 here is CASSGGRGAPYEQYF. The CDR3 DNA sequence: TGTGCCAGCAGTGGGGGCAGGGGCGCCCCCTACGAGCAGTACTTC.